The rows below give T cell receptor beta chains drawn from one sample of a study of CD8 T cells in ankylosing spondylitis. MiXCR was run by TCRdb on the 5' RACE reads, yielding one entry per CDR3 protein. In the table there are around 220,000 distinct CDR3 sequences, around 16% of which are singletons. Sequencing was performed on blood, either unsorted or a sorted T cell fraction (not recorded which). These receptor sequences come from a male donor with ankylosing spondylitis. Each CDR3 is given with its conserved first and last residue. Fields, in order: V gene, CDR3 length, J gene, clone size, D gene, CDR3 DNA, CDR3 protein. The D gene is left open where the match is weak. A row's size may be missing; if present it is once, few, many or a size class.

>TRBV12-3/TRBV12-4|14|TRBJ2-5|many|NA
TGTGCCAGCAGTAGCCTAGGGCTAGCGAGACCCCAGTACTTC
CASSSLGLARPQYF
>TRBV7-8|18|TRBJ2-3|NA|NA
TGTGCCAGCAGCCCCCCTTGGGGCGGGGGCCTATCCACAGATACGCAGTATTTT
CASSPPWGGGLSTDTQYF
>TRBV29-1|14|TRBJ1-1|NA|TRBD1
TGCAGCGTAACCGGTACAGGGGACAACACTGAAGCTTTCTTT
CSVTGTGDNTEAFF
>TRBV10-3|15|TRBJ1-1|few|NA
TGTGCCATCAGTGAGTCTTCAGTCCTGAACACTGAAGCTTTCTTT
CAISESSVLNTEAFF
>TRBV20-1|15|TRBJ1-1|few|TRBD1
TGCAGTGCTAGACCACCACACAGGGGCGGAACTGAAGCTTTCTTT
CSARPPHRGGTEAFF
>TRBV20-1|16|TRBJ2-7|few|NA
TGCAGTGCTAGGCCAATATTGGCCACCACGACCTACGAGCAGTACTTC
CSARPILATTTYEQYF
>TRBV9|18|TRBJ2-1|NA|TRBD2
TGTGCCAGCAGCGTAGGGGGGACTAGCGGGAGGCGGGACAATGAGCAGTTCTTC
CASSVGGTSGRRDNEQFF
>TRBV12-3/TRBV12-4|12|TRBJ1-1|many|TRBD1
TGTGCCAGCAGTGCAGGGGGATGGGAAGCTTTCTTT
CASSAGGWEAFF
>TRBV4-3|18|TRBJ1-3|NA|NA
TGCGCCAGCAGCCAAGACCGGGCGTCAGGGGAGATTGGAAACACCATATATTTT
CASSQDRASGEIGNTIYF
>TRBV6-5|13|TRBJ2-7|few|NA
TGTGCCAGCAGTTACGCGCCAAGAGGAGAGCAGTACTTC
CASSYAPRGEQYF
>TRBV6-1|13|TRBJ1-4|NA|NA
TGTGCCAGCCACAGCGTGGATTATGAAAAACTGTTTTTT
CASHSVDYEKLFF
>TRBV5-6|13|TRBJ2-7|NA|NA
TGTGCCAGCAGCTTGTGGACGACATACGAGCAGTACTTC
CASSLWTTYEQYF
>TRBV19|14|TRBJ2-1|NA|TRBD2
TGTGCCAGTAGTATTGTAGCGGGAGAGAATGAGCAGTTCTTC
CASSIVAGENEQFF
>TRBV2|13|TRBJ1-1|few|NA
TGTGCCAGCAGTGAACTGCGGCTTGATGAAGCTTTCTTT
CASSELRLDEAFF
>TRBV28|12|TRBJ2-7|many|NA
TGTGCCAGCAGGGACACTGGATACGAGCAGTACTTC
CASRDTGYEQYF
>TRBV4-1|15|TRBJ1-2|few|NA
TGCGCCAGCAGCCAAGAAGCCGGGGGAAGATATGGCTACACCTTC
CASSQEAGGRYGYTF
>TRBV7-9|15|TRBJ1-1|NA|NA
TGTGCCAGCAGCTTAGGACAGACTATGAACACTGAAGCTTTCTTT
CASSLGQTMNTEAFF
>TRBV4-1|15|TRBJ2-1|few|TRBD1
TGCGCCAGCAGCCAAACCGGGACCAGGGGGAGTGAGCAGTTCTTC
CASSQTGTRGSEQFF
>TRBV25-1|14|TRBJ2-2|many|NA
TGTGCCAGCAGTGAAGGGGGCGACACCGGGGAGCTGTTTTTT
CASSEGGDTGELFF
>TRBV21-1|13|TRBJ2-5|few|NA
TGTGCCAGCAGCAAACGAAACCAAGAGACCCAGTACTTC
CASSKRNQETQYF
>TRBV2|13|TRBJ2-4|NA|TRBD2
TGTGCCAGCGGGCCCGGGGGGTTGAACATTCAGTACTTC
CASGPGGLNIQYF
>TRBV5-1|13|TRBJ2-7|NA|TRBD1
TGCGCCAGCAGCTCGACAGGGACCGGCGAGCAGTACTTC
CASSSTGTGEQYF
>TRBV7-9|15|TRBJ2-3|few|NA
TGTGCCAGCAGGGACTTGGCCAGTACCACAGATACGCAGTATTTT
CASRDLASTTDTQYF
>TRBV4-1|14|TRBJ2-7|few|TRBD1
TGCGCCAGCAGGTTGGGACAGGGGGACTACGAGCAGTACTTC
CASRLGQGDYEQYF
>TRBV12-3/TRBV12-4|13|TRBJ2-5|few|TRBD2
TGTGCCAGCAGTAGCGGGATGGGGGAGACCCAGTACTTC
CASSSGMGETQYF
>TRBV15|15|TRBJ2-3|NA|TRBD2
TGTGCCACCAGCGGAAGGACTAGCGGGCTAGATACGCAGTATTTT
CATSGRTSGLDTQYF
>TRBV29-1|13|TRBJ1-2|many|NA
TGCAGCGTCATGGACAGTCCTAACTATGGCTACACCTTC
CSVMDSPNYGYTF